What follows are 19 T cell receptor beta chains derived from one specimen sequenced in a study of control samples from healthy donors and cancer patients. Assay: immunoSEQ multiplex PCR; the TCRdb copy retains only in-frame clones and omits some. The data contain about 130,000 clones, 75% to 95% of them singletons. Specimen: blood. The receptors shown here come from a man in his forties in good health.

CDR3 bases: TGTGCCAGCAGCATCCCTTTGGGCGACACTGAAGCTTTCTTT. It yields the protein CASSIPLGDTEAFF. J is TRBJ1-1 and V is TRBV5-4; D gene uncertain. Between the trimmed V and J ends, which lost 4 bases and 3 bases, there was a span of 13 bases. The CDR3 has 14 residues. The germline CDR1 and CDR2 sequences are SGHNT and YYREEE (reference sequence).

The chain links TRBV5-1 to TRBJ1-6; 8 bases match TRBD1. Germline trimming cut 4 bases from V and 5 bases from J; bases unmatched to any gene: 5. The CDR3 contains 15 residues. The germline CDR1 and CDR2 sequences are SGHRS and YFSETQ. CDR3 region: CASSRGQEDNSPLHF. CDR3 coding DNA: TGCGCCAGCAGCCGGGGACAGGAGGATAATTCACCCCTCCACTTT.

V usage is TRBV9 and J usage is TRBJ2-3, with TRBD2 identical over 15 bases. CDR1 and CDR2 (germline): SGDLS, YYNGEE. The CDR3 totals 17 residues. The V and J ends lost 4 bases and 2 bases, in that order; junction bases with no gene match: 5. The CDR3 loop is CASSFGTSGGNTDTQYF. The CDR3 DNA sequence: TGTGCCAGCAGCTTCGGGACTAGCGGGGGGAACACAGATACGCAGTATTTT.

The gene calls are TRBV29-1 and TRBJ2-1; TRBD1 agrees at 7 bases. V was clipped by 2 bases and J by 7 bases; unmatched bases: 8. CDR1 SQVTM and CDR2 ANQGSEA come from the germline V gene. The CDR3 loop spans 14 amino acids. This CDR3 is CSVELTTGRNEQFF. The CDR3 DNA is TGCAGCGTTGAATTAACGACAGGGCGGAATGAGCAGTTCTTC.

This rearrangement joins TRBV5-8 to TRBJ2-7; TRBD1 or TRBD2 may be the D gene (5 bases each). V shed 10 bases and J shed 2 bases, with 19 bases lying between them. This CDR3 has 14 residues. Germline V gene data show CDR1 as SGHTS and CDR2 as YDEGEE. As DNA, the CDR3 is TGTGCCTCGCCCCGTGGGGGACGGCCCTACGAGCAGTACTTC. Encoded protein: CASPRGGRPYEQYF.

The chain is built from TRBV5-4 and TRBJ2-7; perhaps TRBD2 as D (5 bases). The CDR3 loop spans 13 amino acids. Germline CDR1 SGHNT, CDR2 YYREEE (reference sequence). V was clipped by 3 bases and J by 7 bases, with 14 bases between them. The CDR3 is CASSSMGSPEQYF. CDR3 bases: TGTGCCAGCAGCTCAATGGGGAGCCCGGAGCAGTACTTC.

The chain couples TRBV11-3 to TRBJ2-7, with D uncertain. Germline assignment: CDR1 SGHNT and CDR2 YENEEA. The CDR3 has 13 residues. Trimming left V 5 bases short and J 6 bases short, with 14 bases between. CDR3 protein: CASSKDPGGEQYF. In DNA, the CDR3 is TGTGCCAGCAGCAAGGACCCGGGCGGCGAGCAGTACTTC.

This clone showed up just once. The chain carries TRBV4-2 and TRBJ1-1; 7 bases are shared with TRBD1. From germline, CDR1 is LGHNA and CDR2 YNFKEQ. Trimming cost V 3 bases and J 5 bases; bases outside gene matches: 9. The CDR3 runs to 15 residues. The CDR3 here is CASSQTPRGYTEAFF. Written as DNA, the CDR3 is TGTGCCAGCAGCCAGACCCCCAGGGGGTATACTGAAGCTTTCTTT.

This chain uses TRBV18 with TRBJ1-2; 7 bases map to TRBD1. V lost 2 bases and J lost 8; bases outside the gene matches: 2. Germline CDR1 KGHSH, CDR2 LQKENI. This CDR3 region has 12 residues. CDR3 region: CASSPDRDGYTF. CDR3 nucleotide sequence: TGTGCCAGCTCACCAGACAGGGACGGCTACACCTTC. Filled out from reference TRBV18 and TRBJ1-2, the complete variable domain reads NAGVMQNPRHLVRRRGQEARLRCSPMKGHSHVYWYRQLPEEGLKFMVYLQKENIIDESGMPKERFSAEFPKEGPSILRIQQVVRGDSAAYFCASSPDRDGYTFGSGTRLTVV.

This chain links TRBV25-1 with TRBJ2-5; D remains unclear. The CDR3 loop spans 14 amino acids. Trimming took off 5 bases at V and 1 base at J, with 11 bases between the two ends. The germline CDR1 and CDR2 sequences are MGHDK and SYGVNS. The CDR3 DNA sequence: TGTGCCAGCAGTCCTGGAGCCTTCCAAGAGACCCAGTACTTC. Protein: CASSPGAFQETQYF.

The chain joins TRBV3-1 (or the pseudogene TRBV3-2) to TRBJ1-6, with D hard to call. The V end lost 3 bases, the J end lost 10 bases, and 19 bases lay between the germline ends. The CDR3 spans 16 residues. Germline values: CDR1 LGHDT, CDR2 YNNKEL (reference sequence). The CDR3 DNA sequence: TGTGCCAGCAGCCAGCCCCAAGCGGGATTCATCTCACCCCTCCACTTT. Protein product: CASSQPQAGFISPLHF.

The rearrangement uses TRBV24-1 and TRBJ2-5; D remains ambiguous. Germline V gives CDR1 KGHDR, CDR2 SFDVKD. This CDR3 comprises 16 residues. V dropped 0 bases and J dropped 2 bases, with 12 bases sitting between them. CDR3 DNA: TGTGCCACCAGTGATTTGCGGCCCCCCACACAAGAGACCCAGTACTTC. It specifies CATSDLRPPTQETQYF.

This sequence joins TRBV30 and TRBJ2-7, with D unclear. Per germline, CDR1 GTSNPN and CDR2 SVGIG (reference sequence). V was cut by 3 bases and J by 3 bases, with 24 bases left in between. There are 17 residues in the CDR3. The CDR3 spells CAWSTDGPVLNLYEQYF. The CDR3 nucleotides are TGTGCCTGGAGCACCGATGGCCCCGTCCTTAATCTCTACGAGCAGTACTTC.

V gene TRBV9 combines with J gene TRBJ2-7; 9 nucleotides align to TRBD1. CDR1 is SGDLS and CDR2 is YYNGEE in the germline V gene. V shed 0 bases and J 5 bases; nucleotides not matched to a gene: 6. The CDR3 is made up of 15 amino acids. The CDR3 loop reads CASSVVGQGSHEQYF. The CDR3 region has the DNA TGTGCCAGCAGCGTAGTGGGACAGGGTAGCCACGAGCAGTACTTC.

The gene calls are TRBV5-6 and TRBJ2-3; 7 bases fit TRBD2. V was clipped by 6 bases and J by 0 bases; unmatched bases: 7. Germline values: CDR1 SGHDT, CDR2 YYEEEE. The CDR3 contains 15 residues. CDR3 protein: CASTKGTISTDTQYF. The CDR3 coding sequence is TGTGCCAGCACCAAAGGGACTATTAGCACAGATACGCAGTATTTT.

The chain is built from TRBV27 and TRBJ1-4; D gene unclear. Trimming left V 4 bases short and J 4 bases short, with 10 bases between. Germline V gives CDR1 MNHEY, CDR2 SMNVEV (reference sequence). This CDR3 has 14 residues. The CDR3 DNA sequence: TGTGCCAGCAGTTGGACTGAATATAATGAAAAACTGTTTTTT. Protein product: CASSWTEYNEKLFF. Full variable domain (remainder filled in from reference TRBV27 and TRBJ1-4): EAQVTQNPRYLITVTGKKLTVTCSQNMNHEYMSWYRQDPGLGLRQIYYSMNVEVTDKGDVPEGYKVSRKEKRNFPLILESPSPNQTSLYFCASSWTEYNEKLFFGSGTQLSVL.

The chain uses TRBV12-3 or TRBV12-4 and TRBJ1-2; a possible D gene is TRBD1 (6 bases). V gave up 6 bases and J gave up 7 bases, with 12 bases separating them. The length of the CDR3 is 12 residues. The CDR3 region has the DNA TGTGCCAGCAGACAGGACAGCGCTGGCTACACCTTC. Translation gives CASRQDSAGYTF.

V and J are TRBV6-5 and TRBJ1-2; the match to TRBD1 covers 7 bases. Germline V gene data show CDR1 as MNHEY and CDR2 as SVGAGI. The CDR3 has 14 residues. The trim removed 5 bases at V and 4 bases at J, leaving 7 bases unmatched. The CDR3 reads CASSPSGTAYGYTF. CDR3 DNA sequence: TGTGCCAGCAGTCCTTCCGGGACAGCCTATGGCTACACCTTC.

The chain uses TRBV5-6 and TRBJ2-7; D gene uncertain. Germline-derived CDR1 and CDR2 are SGHDT and YYEEEE. The V end was cut by 6 bases, the J end by 0 bases, with 7 bases between. CDR3 size: 12 residues. The CDR3 nucleotides read TGTGCCAGCATTAGGAGCTCCTACGAGCAGTACTTC. It translates to CASIRSSYEQYF.